The 20 T cell receptor beta chains in this list originate from one sample, sequenced in a study of T cells in Graves' hyperthyroidism and ophthalmopathy. RNA transcripts were the template for amplifying TCR beta CDR3 regions. The HTBI primer set was used in a first-round RT-PCR of the TCR CDR3. From the multiplex PCR reads, TCRdb called clonotypes with MiXCR, one entry per CDR3 protein. The repertoire holds about 590,000 distinct CDR3 sequences, with about 15% as singletons. Material for sequencing was blood. All receptors derive from a woman in her 30s with Graves' hyperthyroidism.

This clonotype was seen many times. This chain connects TRBV20-1 to TRBJ2-1; D is possibly TRBD1 (5 bases). CDR1 is DFQATT, CDR2 SNEGSKA, per germline (reference sequence). The CDR3 is made up of 14 amino acids. The ends were cut back, 1 base at V and 7 bases at J, with 14 bases in the middle. The CDR3 DNA sequence: TGCAGTGCTAGAGGGGCAGGGAATGCTAATGAGCAGTTCTTC. It specifies CSARGAGNANEQFF.

This clonotype was recorded many times. The chain uses TRBV6-2 or TRBV6-3 and TRBJ1-5, with D unclear. V was trimmed by 4 bases and J by 0 bases, leaving 7 bases between them. Germline V CDR1 and CDR2: MNHEY, SVGEGT. The length of the CDR3 is 14 residues. CDR3 bases: TGTGCCAGCAGTTCCGACTATAGCAATCAGCCCCAGCATTTT. It yields the protein CASSSDYSNQPQHF.

This clonotype was detected ten times or more. This chain links TRBV10-3 with TRBJ1-1; D is uncertain. The CDR3 runs to 11 residues. With 4 bases removed from V and 1 base from J, the gap between germline ends came to 1 base. Germline CDR1 reads ENHRY; CDR2 reads SYGVKD. DNA of the CDR3: TGTGCCATCAGTGGGAACACTGAAGCTTTCTTT. This gives the protein CAISGNTEAFF.

The CDR3: CASSHRPGTSTDTQYF. The CDR3 nucleotides are TGCGCCAGCAGCCATCGCCCCGGGACGAGCACAGATACGCAGTATTTT. The chain links TRBV4-3 to TRBJ2-3, with D perhaps assigned TRBD1 or TRBD2 (5 bases each). This CDR3 region has 16 residues. In germline, CDR1 is LGHNA, CDR2 YSLEER. The V gene lost 3 bases and the J gene lost 0 bases, with 13 bases spanning the gap.

This clonotype was seen only a few times. This chain connects TRBV10-3 to TRBJ2-3; TRBD2 matches 7 bases. The CDR3 covers 17 residues. CDR1 is ENHRY, CDR2 SYGVKD, per germline. Unmatched junction bases numbered 16, after V lost 6 bases and J lost 4 bases. CDR3 residues: CAIREKRLAAISDTQYF. The DNA for the CDR3 is TGTGCCATCAGAGAGAAGAGACTAGCCGCGATCTCAGATACGCAGTATTTT.

Many counts were recorded for this clonotype. The chain joins TRBV28 to TRBJ2-7, with 10 bases identical to TRBD2. The germline V gene has CDR1 MDHEN and CDR2 SYDVKM. V lost 8 bases to trimming and J lost 7 bases; unmatched junction nucleotides: 14. CDR3 size: 15 residues. CDR3 DNA sequence: TGTGCCAGCCGGTATCGAGCGGGAGGGCCGCAGGAGCAGTACTTC. Its protein product is CASRYRAGGPQEQYF.

This clonotype has a count of ten or more. This rearrangement joins TRBV27 to TRBJ1-1; a weak D match, TRBD1 (6 bases). V lost 2 bases to trimming and J lost 5 bases, with 21 bases between them. Germline values: CDR1 MNHEY, CDR2 SMNVEV (reference sequence). The CDR3 covers 17 residues. The CDR3 region has the DNA TGTGCCAGCAGTTTAGGTTGGAGGGGGGAAGTGGGAACTGAAGCTTTCTTT. Amino acids: CASSLGWRGEVGTEAFF.

This clonotype was seen repeatedly, ten times or more. The chain is built from TRBV20-1 and TRBJ2-7; D is unresolved. From germline, CDR1 is DFQATT and CDR2 SNEGSKA (reference sequence). This CDR3 is built from 12 residues. The V gene lost 6 bases and the J gene lost 4 bases, with 13 bases spanning the gap. CDR3 in amino acids: CSAMGLGYEQYF. The CDR3 region has the DNA TGCAGTGCGATGGGATTAGGGTACGAGCAGTACTTC.

The chain has TRBV11-1 and TRBJ2-1; 8 nucleotides align to TRBD2. The V and J ends lost 5 bases and 4 bases, in that order; junction bases with no gene match: 10. The CDR3 runs to 16 residues. The germline V gene encodes CDR1 SGHAT and CDR2 FQDESV (reference sequence). CDR3 loop: CASSQEGTRTYNEQFF. The CDR3, as DNA: TGTGCCAGCAGCCAAGAGGGGACTAGAACTTACAATGAGCAGTTCTTC. Full variable domain (outside the CDR3, taken from reference TRBV11-1 and TRBJ2-1): EAEVAQSPRYKITEKSQAVAFWCDPISGHATLYWYRQILGQGPELLVQFQDESVVDDSQLPKDRFSAERLKGVDSTLKIQPAELGDSAMYLCASSQEGTRTYNEQFFGPGTRLTVL.

The chain recombines TRBV20-1 with TRBJ1-6; D uncertain. Germline values: CDR1 DFQATT, CDR2 SNEGSKA (reference sequence). Between the trimmed V and J ends, which lost 0 bases and 7 bases, there was a span of 7 bases. The CDR3 spans 13 residues. The CDR3, as DNA: TGCAGTGCTAGAGACACCGCGAATTCACCCCTCCACTTT. It yields the protein CSARDTANSPLHF.

This clonotype has ten or more counts. This chain uses TRBV6-2 or TRBV6-3 with TRBJ2-7; D might be TRBD1 (7 bases). There are 15 residues in the CDR3. The V gene's germline CDR1 is MNHEY and CDR2 SVGEGT. Trimming left V 2 bases short and J 1 base short, with 12 bases between. CDR3 sequence: CASSYTAGGSYEQYF. The CDR3 DNA follows: TGTGCCAGCAGTTACACAGCAGGGGGGTCCTACGAGCAGTACTTC.

The chain employs TRBV2 and TRBJ2-1, with 8 bases lining up with TRBD2. The trim removed 4 bases at V and 9 bases at J, leaving 8 bases unmatched. The CDR3 runs to 14 residues. CDR1 and CDR2 from the germline V gene are SNHLY and FYNNEI. CDR3 residues: CASSVWAGGVEQFF. The CDR3 DNA is TGTGCCAGCAGTGTCTGGGCGGGAGGTGTTGAGCAGTTCTTC.

This clonotype was seen many times. The rearrangement links TRBV7-2 to TRBJ2-3; tentative D call: TRBD2 (6 bases). Germline V gives CDR1 SGHTA, CDR2 FQGNSA. The CDR3 length is 15 residues. The V and J ends lost 0 bases and 3 bases respectively, with 10 bases between them. The CDR3 reads CASSLAAGRTDTQYF. The DNA for the CDR3 is TGTGCCAGCAGCTTAGCGGCGGGACGGACAGATACGCAGTATTTT.

The rearrangement joins TRBV5-5 to TRBJ2-7; either TRBD1 or TRBD2 may supply D (5 bases each). Looked up from germline, CDR1 is SGHKS and CDR2 is YYEKEE (reference sequence). The CDR3 runs 15 residues. V was clipped by 4 bases and J by 6 bases, with 20 bases between them. CDR3 residues: CASSPPSRVEGEQYF. DNA for the CDR3: TGTGCCAGCAGCCCACCTTCCAGGGTTGAGGGCGAGCAGTACTTC.

This clonotype has a count of ten or more. The chain combines TRBV19 with TRBJ1-2; TRBD1 aligns across 8 bases. The CDR3 is 15 residues long. Germline V lookup: CDR1 LNHDA, CDR2 SQIVND (reference sequence). V lost 2 bases and J lost 3; bases outside the gene matches: 5. The CDR3 sequence: CASSIRSTGDYGYTF. In DNA, the CDR3 is TGTGCCAGTAGTATACGTTCGACAGGGGACTATGGCTACACCTTC.

In regard to this clonotype: This could be a read error, since a much larger clone is one nucleotide away. V is TRBV5-1 and J is TRBJ1-2; D remains ambiguous. Germline CDR1 SGHRS, CDR2 YFSETQ. Trimming took off 4 bases at V and 6 bases at J, with 19 bases between the two ends. The CDR3 contains 15 residues. CDR3 nucleotide sequence: TGCGCCAGCAGCCCCCAAGGAAGAGGGATTCATGGCTACACCTTC. Its translation: CASSPQGRGIHGYTF.

J is TRBJ1-2 and V is TRBV28; 7 bases are a match to TRBD1. V lost 4 bases to trimming and J lost 8 bases; unmatched junction nucleotides: 16. Germline CDR1 MDHEN, CDR2 SYDVKM. The CDR3 contains 16 residues. CDR3 nucleotide sequence: TGTGCCAGCAGTTCTCAAGACAGGGAAAAGATCGGAGGCTACACCTTC. Translation: CASSSQDREKIGGYTF.

In this sample, this clonotype turned up a few times. The chain links TRBV7-9 to TRBJ2-5, with 10 bases matching TRBD2. The germline V gene has CDR1 SEHNR and CDR2 FQNEAQ (reference sequence). This CDR3 has 15 amino acids. V shed 5 bases and J 5 bases; nucleotides not matched to a gene: 8. Here the CDR3 reads CASSPRPSGSETQYF. CDR3 sequence (DNA): TGTGCCAGCAGCCCGAGGCCTAGCGGGAGTGAGACCCAGTACTTC.

This clonotype occurred many times. This rearrangement joins TRBV12-3 or TRBV12-4 to TRBJ2-4, with no clear D. This CDR3 is 15 amino acids long. The V end was cut by 4 bases, the J end by 5 bases, with 15 bases between. The chain's CDR3 is CASSSQHWVQNIQYF. The CDR3 DNA follows: TGTGCCAGCAGTTCACAACACTGGGTCCAAAACATTCAGTACTTC.

This clonotype was recorded many times. The chain recombines TRBV7-2 with TRBJ1-1, with D unclear. V lost 5 bases and J lost 6, with 13 bases in between. The CDR3 consists of 13 residues. Germline values: CDR1 SGHTA, CDR2 FQGNSA. The CDR3 coding sequence is TGTGCCAGCAGCCACAACGGAAGATCTGAAGCTTTCTTT. It translates to CASSHNGRSEAFF.